The next 12 T cell receptor beta chains were all read from a single sample in a study of T cells in Graves' hyperthyroidism and ophthalmopathy. It was RNA transcripts that yielded the amplified TCR beta CDR3 regions. HTBI primers were the set used in a first-round RT-PCR of the TCR CDR3. MiXCR was run by TCRdb on the multiplex PCR reads, yielding one entry per CDR3 protein. In the table there are about 340,000 distinct CDR3 sequences, 21% of which are singletons. The sample was blood. These receptors all come from a woman in her forties or fifties with Graves' hyperthyroidism.

The chain has TRBV7-2 and TRBJ1-5; D remains unclear. The CDR3 sequence is 16 residues long. Germline V gene data show CDR1 as SGHTA and CDR2 as FQGNSA. With 2 bases removed from V and 5 bases from J, the gap between germline ends came to 16 bases. The CDR3 here is CASSLNPWQTDQPQHF. CDR3 sequence (DNA): TGTGCCAGCAGCTTAAATCCGTGGCAGACGGATCAGCCCCAGCATTTT.

This clonotype was detected only a few times. The V call is TRBV5-1, the J call TRBJ2-3, with 9 bases lining up with TRBD2. Looked up from germline, CDR1 is SGHRS and CDR2 is YFSETQ. The CDR3 length is 14 residues. V lost 5 bases to trimming and J lost 6 bases; unmatched junction nucleotides: 7. The DNA of the CDR3 is TGCGCCAGCAGTCCCGGACTAGCGTTTGATACGCAGTATTTT. Its translation is CASSPGLAFDTQYF.

CDR3 in amino acids: CASSEVDMSLDTEAFF. The CDR3 region has the DNA TGTGCCAGCAGTGAAGTCGACATGAGTCTGGACACTGAAGCTTTCTTT. V usage is TRBV2 and J usage is TRBJ1-1; D unresolved. The CDR3 spans 16 residues. V lost 1 base and J lost 3, with 15 bases in between. Germline V CDR1 and CDR2: SNHLY, FYNNEI.

This clonotype appeared many times. The CDR3 sequence: CASSLESGGPATQYF. The CDR3 DNA sequence: TGTGCCAGCAGCTTGGAGTCGGGAGGGCCGGCTACGCAGTATTTT. The rearrangement links TRBV5-8 to TRBJ2-3; 8 nucleotides match TRBD2. Germline V gene data show CDR1 as SGHTS and CDR2 as YDEGEE. This CDR3 contains 15 residues. The junction had 8 bases not matched to a gene; V was cut back by 0 bases and J by 8 bases.

This clonotype has ten or more counts. The rearrangement joins TRBV6-5 to TRBJ1-5; no clear D. V was trimmed by 1 base and J by 7 bases, leaving 11 bases between them. The CDR3 extends over 14 amino acids. CDR1 MNHEY and CDR2 SVGAGI come from the germline V gene. CDR3 sequence reads: CASSYYGGNQPQHF. The CDR3 DNA follows: TGTGCCAGCAGTTACTATGGAGGGAACCAGCCCCAGCATTTT.

This clonotype was seen ten or more times. The V and J genes are TRBV29-1 and TRBJ1-4; D unclear. Germline CDR1 and CDR2: SQVTM and ANQGSEA. This CDR3 has 13 residues. V was cut by 1 base and J by 8 bases, with 11 bases left in between. CDR3 sequence reads: CSVEGGVGEKLFF. The CDR3 bases are TGCAGCGTTGAAGGCGGGGTTGGGGAAAAACTGTTTTTT.

In its sample, this clonotype was seen many times. The chain employs TRBV2 and TRBJ2-7, with D possibly matching TRBD1 (6 bases). V was shortened by 8 bases and J by 2 bases, with 10 bases between the two germline ends. CDR1 is SNHLY and CDR2 is FYNNEI in the germline V gene. The CDR3 is 12 residues long. The CDR3 spells CASSTGTYEQYF. The CDR3 nucleotides read TGTGCCAGCTCGACAGGAACCTACGAGCAGTACTTC. The full variable domain, with the rest looked up from reference TRBV2 and TRBJ2-7, is EPEVTQTPSHQVTQMGQEVILRCVPISNHLYFYWYRQILGQKVEFLVSFYNNEISEKSEIFDDQFSVERPDGSNFTLKIRSTKLEDSAMYFCASSTGTYEQYFGPGTRLTVT.

The chain recombines TRBV30 with TRBJ2-1; 7 bases agree with TRBD1. Germline V lookup: CDR1 GTSNPN, CDR2 SVGIG (reference sequence). Losses at the gene ends were 4 bases for V and 2 bases for J; bases not matched to a gene: 5. The CDR3 totals 14 residues. The CDR3 reads CAWTRQGAYNEQFF. The CDR3 DNA sequence: TGTGCCTGGACGCGGCAGGGGGCCTACAATGAGCAGTTCTTC.

This clonotype was seen ten or more times. V gene TRBV3-1 combines with J gene TRBJ2-7; D gene uncertain. CDR1 and CDR2 from the germline V gene are LGHDT and YNNKEL (reference sequence). The ends were cut back, 4 bases at V and 3 bases at J, with 10 bases in the middle. This CDR3 region has 13 residues. As DNA, the CDR3 is TGTGCCAGCAGCCGAGGCAGCAGCTACGAGCAGTACTTC. Translating gives CASSRGSSYEQYF.

In its sample, this clonotype was seen once. V and J are TRBV6-1 and TRBJ2-2; the D call may be TRBD1 or TRBD2 (6 bases each). Germline CDR1 MNHNS, CDR2 SASEGT. Trimming stripped 1 base from V and 4 bases from J, with 10 bases between. CDR3 size: 15 residues. DNA of the CDR3: TGTGCCAGCAGTGAAGAGGGGGGTACCACCGGGGAGCTGTTTTTT. Protein sequence: CASSEEGGTTGELFF.

The table lists this clonotype with many counts. The J gene is TRBJ2-7, the V gene TRBV12-3 or TRBV12-4; D might be TRBD1 (6 bases). The V gene lost 8 bases and the J gene lost 2 bases, with 16 bases spanning the gap. This CDR3 spans 14 amino acids. In DNA, the CDR3 is TGTGCCAGCGCGAAGACAGGTCTAACCTACGAGCAGTACTTC. Translated, it gives CASAKTGLTYEQYF.

This clonotype was counted ten times or more. V gene TRBV28 combines with J gene TRBJ1-1; the match to TRBD1 covers 7 bases. The germline gives CDR1 MDHEN, CDR2 SYDVKM. The CDR3 length is 14 residues. V was pared by 3 bases and J by 5 bases, with 6 bases of the junction left unmatched. The CDR3 loop is CASSLAGQSTEAFF. The CDR3 coding sequence is TGTGCCAGCAGTTTGGCGGGACAGAGTACTGAAGCTTTCTTT.